Below, 27 T cell receptor beta chains from the same sample are listed, as sequenced in a study of tumor-infiltrating lymphocytes in primary liver carcinoma. Co-extracting RNA and DNA was done with 20-30 mg of unsorted bulk tissue as input. TCR beta cDNA came from roughly 550 ng total RNA, primed with a constant-region primer. Modified slightly, ARM-PCR produced TCR beta libraries over three nested multiplex PCR rounds. In the first two PCR rounds, TRBV1-TRBV30 forward primers were paired with a C-beta reverse primer, and each round lasted roughly 10 cycles. TCRdb fed the multiplex PCR reads into MiXCR, producing one record per CDR3 protein. The data show 95,000 to 150,000 distinct CDR3 sequences, approximately 68% seen once. Specimen: tumor-adjacent normal liver tissue. The receptors derive from a woman aged 55-75 years with primary liver carcinoma and hepatitis B virus infection.

This clonotype was found a few times. A much larger clone sits a single nucleotide away, making a read error possible. The chain's CDR3 is CSVGNRAGNQPQHF. Written as DNA, the CDR3 is TGCAGCGTGGGGAACAGGGCTGGCAATCAGCCCCAGCATTTT. The V call is TRBV29-1, the J call TRBJ1-5; a weak D match, TRBD1 (6 bases). CDR3 length equals 14 residues. Trimming pared 6 bases from V and 2 bases from J, leaving 14 bases between. Germline CDR1 is SQVTM and CDR2 is ANQGSEA.

About this clonotype itself: One base away lies a much larger clone, so this may be a sequencing read error. The J gene is TRBJ1-1, the V gene TRBV12-3 or TRBV12-4, with D tentatively TRBD1 (6 bases). CDR3 length: 14 amino acids. The CDR3 is CTSSFTGMNTEAFF. The CDR3 nucleotides are TGTACCAGCAGTTTTACAGGGATGAACACTGAAGCTTTCTTT.

This clonotype was counted many times. In DNA, the CDR3 is TGCAGCGTTGGGCAGCGTGAGCAGTTCTTC. This translates into CSVGQREQFF. The rearrangement uses TRBV29-1 and TRBJ2-1; D call uncertain. Trimming removed 4 bases from V and 9 bases from J, with 7 bases in between. The CDR3 sequence is 10 residues long. Per germline, CDR1 SQVTM and CDR2 ANQGSEA.

To note about this clonotype: One junction end disagrees with the germline gene, perhaps due to a read error. The V and J genes are TRBV28 and TRBJ2-2; TRBD2 agrees at 7 bases. Looked up from germline, CDR1 is MDHEN and CDR2 is SYDVKM. This CDR3 region has 13 residues. In DNA form, the CDR3 reads TGTGCCAGCAGGGAACTAGCGTTTGGGGAGTTGTTTTTT. It specifies CASRELAFGELFF.

Concerning this clonotype itself: This may stem from a read error, because a much larger clone lies one nucleotide away. Here the CDR3 reads CAGSQPLSTDSQETQYF. The DNA of the CDR3 is TGCGCCGGCAGCCAACCCCTCTCAACAGACAGTCAAGAGACCCAGTACTTC. The genes are TRBV5-1 and TRBJ2-5; D perhaps matches TRBD1 (5 bases). In germline, CDR1 is SGHRS, CDR2 YFSETQ. This CDR3 is 17 amino acids long. The full variable domain, with the rest looked up from reference TRBV5-1 and TRBJ2-5, is KAGVTQTPRYLIKTRGQQVTLSCSPISGHRSVSWYQQTPGQGLQFLFEYFSETQRNKGNFPGRFSGRQFSNSRSEMNVSTLELGDSALYLCAGSQPLSTDSQETQYFGPGTRLLVL.

Worth noting for this clonotype: Sequence at one end of the junction differs from germline and may be a read error. The chain has TRBV11-2 and TRBJ2-7; D tentatively fits TRBD1 or TRBD2 (6 bases each). Germline CDR1 reads SGHAT; CDR2 reads FQNNGV. The CDR3 runs to 15 residues. The chain's CDR3 is CASSLDEGEAYERYF. CDR3 nucleotides: TGTGCCAGCAGTTTAGATGAGGGGGAGGCCTACGAGCGGTACTTC.

On this clonotype itself: The junction and the germline gene differ at one end; a read error may be behind it. CDR3 protein: CSVEYLDLGRNEQFF. The DNA of the CDR3 is TGTAGCGTTGAATACCTGGACCTCGGGAGGAATGAGCAGTTCTTC. The chain combines TRBV29-1 with TRBJ2-1; 7 nucleotides agree with TRBD2. Germline V gives CDR1 SQVTM, CDR2 ANQGSEA. CDR3 length: 15 residues.

Of note for this clonotype: The conserved phenylalanine or tryptophan normally closing the CDR3 is absent here, so this likely arose from a read error. The gene calls are TRBV11-2 and TRBJ2-2; maybe TRBD1 (5 bases). The length of the CDR3 is 17 residues. Germline V gene data show CDR1 as SGHAT and CDR2 as FQNNGV. V gave up 5 bases and J gave up 6 bases, with 22 bases separating them. The CDR3 DNA is TGTGCCAGCAGCCTCAGATCGATTGGAGACAGATCCGGGGAGCTGTTTTAT. Translated, it gives CASSLRSIGDRSGELFY.

Notes on this clonotype: Possible read error: a much larger clone is one base away. The rearrangement links TRBV5-1 to TRBJ2-5; 7 bases match TRBD2. V lost 4 bases to trimming and J lost 5 bases; unmatched junction nucleotides: 14. The germline gives CDR1 SGHRS, CDR2 YFSETQ. There are 16 residues in the CDR3. CDR3 in DNA: TGCGCCAGCAGCCGCGCCCTAGCGGACGAGCGGGAGACCCAGTACTTC. Amino acids: CASSRALADERETQYF. Full variable domain (remainder filled in from reference TRBV5-1 and TRBJ2-5): KAGVTQTPRYLIKTRGQQVTLSCSPISGHRSVSWYQQTPGQGLQFLFEYFSETQRNKGNFPGRFSGRQFSNSRSEMNVSTLELGDSALYLCASSRALADERETQYFGPGTRLLVL.

Comments on this clonotype: At one of its ends the junction is not consistent with the germline gene, which may arise from a read error. The rearrangement joins TRBV4-1 to TRBJ2-1, with 9 bases that match TRBD2. The CDR3 consists of 16 residues. CDR1 is MGHRA, CDR2 YSYEKL, per germline. The CDR3 spells CANSSLAGTVDNEQFF. DNA of the CDR3: TGCGCCAACAGCTCCCTAGCGGGAACTGTGGACAATGAGCAGTTCTTC.

Concerning this clonotype itself: One end of the junction is discordant with germline, which a read error may explain. The chain links TRBV11-1 to TRBJ2-3, with D perhaps TRBD1 or TRBD2 (5 bases each). Per the germline V gene, CDR1 is SGHAT and CDR2 is FQDESV (reference sequence). The CDR3 loop spans 15 amino acids. The CDR3 DNA follows: TGTGCCAGCAGCGTGGGACCCCTCGACACAGATACGCATTATTTT. It translates to CASSVGPLDTDTHYF.

Regarding this clonotype: A read error may produce the germline difference seen at one junction end. This rearrangement joins TRBV5-4 to TRBJ2-5; maybe TRBD2 (6 bases). The CDR3 is 15 residues long. The germline V gene encodes CDR1 SGHNT and CDR2 YYREEE (reference sequence). This CDR3 is CASKSLGVTGETQYF. The CDR3 DNA reads TGTGCCAGCAAATCCCTTGGGGTGACGGGAGAGACCCAGTACTTT.

Turning to this clonotype: A much more abundant neighbour one base away suggests this may be a read error. The rearrangement links TRBV5-1 to TRBJ2-7, with TRBD2 matching over 7 bases. The CDR3 has 15 amino acids. The V gene's germline CDR1 is SGHRS and CDR2 YFSETQ. The CDR3 bases are TGCGCCAGCAGCGAGATACTAGCGCCCGACTACGAGCAGTGCTTC. It yields the protein CASSEILAPDYEQCF.

On this clonotype itself: The CDR3 ends on some other residue instead of the conserved phenylalanine or tryptophan, so this is likely a read error. It is unclear where the CDR3 begins or ends on the DNA, so no DNA is shown, and the CDR3 is as TCRdb lists it. V is TRBV28 and J is TRBJ2-7; the DNA was not compared with TRBD2, the D call given in the table. Counting both end residues, the CDR3 totals 14 amino acids. Germline loops: CDR1 MDHEN, CDR2 SYDVKM. The CDR3: CASSLGAGAAEQHS.

V and J are TRBV6-2 or TRBV6-3 and TRBJ1-2; 7 bases match TRBD1. The germline gives CDR1 MNHEY, CDR2 SVGEGT. The CDR3 is 13 amino acids. Germline trimming cut 5 bases from V and 10 bases from J; bases unmatched to any gene: 10. Here the CDR3 reads CASSKTGERDYTF. In DNA form, the CDR3 reads TGTGCCAGCAGTAAAACAGGGGAGCGCGACTACACCTTC.

Concerning this clonotype itself: Without the conserved terminal phenylalanine or tryptophan, this CDR3 likely stems from a read error. The chain has TRBV12-3 or TRBV12-4 and TRBJ2-7; D unclear. V gave up 0 bases and J gave up 1 base, with 7 bases separating them. CDR3 size: 14 residues. CDR3 protein: CASSLATGSYEQYL. CDR3 DNA sequence: TGTGCCAGCAGTTTAGCTACTGGGTCCTACGAGCAGTACCTC.

About this clonotype itself: Germline is not matched at one junction end, which may reflect a read error. The chain recombines TRBV12-3 or TRBV12-4 with TRBJ2-3; D perhaps matches TRBD2 (5 bases). This CDR3 contains 17 residues. The chain's CDR3 is CASSLAPRGIRTDTQYF. In nucleotides, the CDR3 is TGCGCCAGCAGTTTAGCGCCTCGGGGTATTCGCACAGATACGCAGTATTTT.

About this clonotype itself: A much larger clone sits a single nucleotide away, making a read error possible. The V call is TRBV5-1, the J call TRBJ2-6; 7 positions agree with TRBD1. CDR3 length equals 16 residues. Germline CDR1 reads SGHRS; CDR2 reads YFSETQ. J lost 2 bases, V lost 4 bases, and 6 bases had no gene match. The CDR3 coding sequence is TGCGCCAGCAGCGTGGCCGGACAGGCTGGGGCCAACGTCCTGACTTTC. Amino acids: CASSVAGQAGANVLTF.

With respect to this clonotype: This may be a read error: a much more frequent sequence differs by one nucleotide. The limits of the CDR3 on the DNA are not certain, so only TCRdb's listed CDR3 is given. The chain couples TRBV7-9 to TRBJ2-1; the table's D call, TRBD2, was not checked against the DNA. The germline V gene encodes CDR1 SEHNR and CDR2 FQNEAQ (reference sequence). Counting both end residues, the CDR3 totals 15 amino acids. CDR3 in amino acids: CASSLVASGSDERFF.

V gene TRBV11-2 combines with J gene TRBJ1-1; TRBD1 agrees at 12 bases. Trimming cost V 11 bases and J 4 bases; bases outside gene matches: 11. CDR1 and CDR2 from the germline V gene are SGHAT and FQNNGV. CDR3 length: 15 residues. The CDR3 here is CACGGTGGRGTEAFF. DNA of the CDR3: TGTGCCTGCGGGGGGACAGGGGGCAGGGGCACTGAAGCTTTCTTT.

About this clonotype: Possible read error: a much larger clone is one base away. The chain uses TRBV7-3 and TRBJ2-7, with a possible D match to TRBD1 (6 bases). Germline-derived CDR1 and CDR2 are SGHTA and FQGTGA. The CDR3 is 14 amino acids. V was pared by 5 bases and J by 6 bases, with 17 bases between. Here the CDR3 DNA reads TGTGCCAGCAGCCCCGCCCCAGGGGTATTCGAGCAGTACTTC. As protein: CASSPAPGVFEQYF.

This clonotype occurred many times. The chain uses TRBV4-1 and TRBJ2-6; D remains ambiguous. The CDR3 spans 17 residues. Germline V lookup: CDR1 MGHRA, CDR2 YSYEKL. V lost 4 bases and J 0 bases, leaving 13 bases between the germline ends. The CDR3 reads CASSLQSTGSGANVLTF. DNA of the CDR3: TGCGCCAGCAGCCTTCAGAGTACGGGCTCTGGGGCCAACGTCCTGACTTTC.

In regard to this clonotype: It may be a read error: a sequence one base away is much more abundant. The CDR3 nucleotides are TGCGCCAGCAGCTTGGTCACAGACTCCTACAATGAGCAGTTCTTC. As protein: CASSLVTDSYNEQFF. J is TRBJ2-1 and V is TRBV5-1; no clear D gene. This CDR3 contains 15 residues. Trimming took off 0 bases at V and 0 bases at J, with 7 bases between the two ends. Germline-derived CDR1 and CDR2 are SGHRS and YFSETQ.

Of note for this clonotype: A junction end diverges from the germline sequence, so it may reflect a read error. This sequence joins TRBV28 and TRBJ2-3; possible D gene TRBD2, 5 bases. The length of the CDR3 is 14 residues. Germline V gives CDR1 MDHEN, CDR2 SYDVKM. For the CDR3, the DNA is TGTGCCAGCAGTTTAACGGGGAGCACATATACGCAGTATTTT. Translated, it gives CASSLTGSTYTQYF.

About this clonotype itself: The junction and the germline gene differ at one end; a read error may be behind it. The chain combines TRBV11-2 with TRBJ2-2; D remains ambiguous. The CDR3 is 13 residues long. The germline gives CDR1 SGHAT, CDR2 FQNNGV. CDR3 sequence: CASSLSKYTELSF. The CDR3 bases are TGTGCCAGCAGCTTGAGCAAGTACACCGAGCTGTCTTTT.

Note on this clonotype: Likely a read error: the CDR3 ends without its conserved phenylalanine or tryptophan. V is TRBV29-1 and J is TRBJ2-7; 8 bases are shared with TRBD1. In germline, CDR1 is SQVTM, CDR2 ANQGSEA. This CDR3 comprises 14 residues. The DNA for the CDR3 is TGCAGGGCCGAGGGACAGGAGTATCCCTACGAGCAGTACTTA. Encoded protein: CRAEGQEYPYEQYL.

A word on this clonotype: Relative to the germline gene, one junction end is altered; a read error may explain this. J is TRBJ2-3 and V is TRBV29-1; TRBD1 matches at 7 bases. Germline CDR1 is SQVTM and CDR2 is ANQGSEA. The CDR3 sequence is 15 residues long. The CDR3 region is CNVVHGTDSTDTQYF. The CDR3 nucleotides are TGCAACGTTGTTCACGGGACAGATAGCACAGATACGCAGTATTTT.